This T cell receptor (beta chain) was sequenced during a study of response to subunit inactivated influenza vaccine. Looked up from germline, CDR1 is SQVTM and CDR2 is ANQGSEA. The V end was cut by 4 bases, the J end by 0 bases, with 7 bases between. The CDR3 sequence is 13 residues long. This clonotype was recorded at least ten times. TCRdb re-called the RT-PCR reads with MiXCR, one entry per CDR3 protein. The data show roughly 570,000 distinct CDR3 sequences, 14% seen once. This receptor was taken from a man in his fifties who received an inactivated influenza vaccine. The chain uses TRBV29-1 and TRBJ2-1; D is unclear. This specimen consisted of PBMCs from blood, obtained approximately 13 days after vaccination. This CDR3 reads CSVVWFSYNEQFF. The CDR3 DNA reads TGCAGCGTTGTTTGGTTCTCCTACAATGAGCAGTTCTTC.